Following are 21 T cell receptor beta chains from one sample sequenced in a study of blood T cell repertoires in COVID-19. Profiled with immunoSEQ multiplex PCR; TCRdb holds only in-frame clones, not every one. This sample has about 250,000 clones; 83% occur once, and the top ten carry roughly 5.5%. The material sequenced was peripheral blood. These receptors were collected from a human donor in a cohort sampled during active COVID-19.

This clone was detected many times. J is TRBJ2-1 and V is TRBV7-2; the D gene is possibly TRBD2 (6 bases). This CDR3 is built from 15 residues. The germline V and J ends were trimmed by 5 bases and 0 bases, with 11 bases remaining between them. The V gene's germline CDR1 is SGHTA and CDR2 FQGNSA. The CDR3 here is CASSAGTGSYNEQFF. The CDR3 nucleotides read TGTGCCAGCAGCGCCGGGACTGGCTCCTACAATGAGCAGTTCTTC.

The genes are TRBV19 and TRBJ2-4, with D unresolved. V was shortened by 1 base and J by 2 bases, with 6 bases between the two germline ends. Per germline, CDR1 LNHDA and CDR2 SQIVND (reference sequence). CDR3 length equals 14 residues. The CDR3 DNA sequence: TGTGCCAGTAGTATAGGCGGATCCAAAAACATTCAGTACTTC. Translated, it gives CASSIGGSKNIQYF.

The V gene is TRBV5-5, the J gene TRBJ1-2; TRBD1 aligns across 7 bases. Per germline, CDR1 SGHKS and CDR2 YYEKEE (reference sequence). V dropped 4 bases and J dropped 1; count of bases not matched to a gene: 19. The CDR3 loop spans 19 amino acids. Here the CDR3 reads CASSGRARGQLMFNYGYTF. Here the CDR3 DNA reads TGTGCCAGCAGCGGAAGGGCTCGGGGACAGTTGATGTTTAACTATGGCTACACCTTC.

The V call is TRBV28, the J call TRBJ2-7; D call uncertain. This CDR3 spans 11 amino acids. Germline CDR1 is MDHEN and CDR2 is SYDVKM. Deletions cut 1 base from V and 6 bases from J, with 4 bases between. As DNA, the CDR3 is TGTGCCAGCAGTTTATTGCGCGAGCAGTACTTC. The encoded protein is CASSLLREQYF. The full variable domain, completed using reference TRBV28 and TRBJ2-7, is DVKVTQSSRYLVKRTGEKVFLECVQDMDHENMFWYRQDPGLGLRLIYFSYDVKMKEKGDIPEGYSVSREKKERFSLILESASTNQTSMYLCASSLLREQYFGPGTRLTVT.

The V and J genes are TRBV10-1 and TRBJ2-4; perhaps TRBD1 as D (5 bases). The V gene's germline CDR1 is WNHNN and CDR2 SYGVQD (reference sequence). V was clipped by 2 bases and J by 8 bases, with 10 bases between them. The CDR3 consists of 13 residues. CDR3 nucleotide sequence: TGCGCCAGCAGTGAGAGGGGAAAGGACATTCAGTACTTC. Its protein product is CASSERGKDIQYF.

This rearrangement joins TRBV11-2 to TRBJ1-2; 10 nucleotides agree with TRBD1. V was pared by 5 bases and J by 13 bases, with 10 bases of the junction left unmatched. CDR1 and CDR2 (germline): SGHAT, FQNNGV. The CDR3 contains 13 residues. For the CDR3, the DNA is TGTGCCAGCAGCCGCGGGACAGGGGAGCGGAGCACCTTC. Its translation: CASSRGTGERSTF.

This chain connects TRBV11-3 to TRBJ2-1, with TRBD2 identical over 12 bases. CDR1 is SGHNT, CDR2 YENEEA, per germline. CDR3 size: 15 residues. Trimming at V came to 5 bases and at J to 7 bases, leaving 6 bases not matched to a gene. CDR3: CASSIRLAGENEQFF. CDR3 coding DNA: TGTGCCAGCAGCATCAGACTAGCGGGAGAGAATGAGCAGTTCTTC.

The gene calls are TRBV3-1 (or the pseudogene TRBV3-2) and TRBJ2-5, with 7 bases matching TRBD1. Germline CDR1 LGHDT, CDR2 YNNKEL (reference sequence). Losses at the gene ends were 1 base for V and 3 bases for J; bases not matched to a gene: 5. The CDR3 contains 15 residues. CDR3: CASSQVRGQKETQYF. CDR3 sequence (DNA): TGTGCCAGCAGCCAAGTAAGGGGACAGAAAGAGACCCAGTACTTC.

The chain is built from TRBV28 and TRBJ2-4, with 9 positions matching TRBD1. This CDR3 region has 14 residues. CDR1 is MDHEN, CDR2 SYDVKM, per germline. With 6 bases clipped from V and 8 bases from J, the junction kept 8 bases outside the gene matches. The CDR3: CASRESGQGDIQYF. In nucleotides, the CDR3 is TGTGCCAGCAGGGAATCGGGACAGGGTGACATTCAGTACTTC.

The CDR3 is CASGLPTGRSTEAFF. CDR3 DNA sequence: TGTGCTAGTGGGCTACCGACAGGCAGGAGCACTGAAGCTTTCTTT. The rearrangement joins TRBV12-5 to TRBJ1-1, with D perhaps TRBD1 (6 bases). Looked up from germline, CDR1 is LGHNT and CDR2 is FRNRAP. Trimming took off 6 bases at V and 4 bases at J, with 18 bases between the two ends. The length of the CDR3 is 15 residues.

This clone was seen only once. In DNA, the CDR3 is TGTGCCACCAGTGATTGGACCCGGGACAGGGGGTCGAGTGAGCAGTTCTTC. Translating gives CATSDWTRDRGSSEQFF. J is TRBJ2-1 and V is TRBV24-1, with 11 bases matching TRBD1. V dropped 2 bases and J dropped 9; count of bases not matched to a gene: 11. Germline assignment: CDR1 KGHDR and CDR2 SFDVKD. The CDR3 has 17 amino acids.

V gene TRBV30 combines with J gene TRBJ2-3; 11 positions match TRBD2. Trimming cost V 6 bases and J 2 bases; bases outside gene matches: 7. CDR3 length: 15 residues. Germline-derived CDR1 and CDR2 are GTSNPN and SVGIG (reference sequence). Here the CDR3 reads CACQPSGGLTDTQYF. DNA of the CDR3: TGTGCCTGCCAGCCTAGCGGGGGGCTCACAGATACGCAGTATTTT. Combining the CDR3 with reference TRBV30 and TRBJ2-3 gives the whole variable domain SQTIHQWPATLVQPVGSPLSLECTVEGTSNPNLYWYRQAAGRGLQLLFYSVGIGQISSEVPQNLSASRPQDRQFILSSKKLLLSDSGFYLCACQPSGGLTDTQYFGPGTRLTVL.

The chain joins TRBV4-2 to TRBJ2-1, with D possibly being TRBD1 (5 bases). V lost 0 bases and J 0 bases, leaving 9 bases between the germline ends. Per germline, CDR1 LGHNA and CDR2 YNFKEQ. The CDR3 totals 16 residues. For the CDR3, the DNA is TGTGCCAGCAGCCAAGATTTTAGGGGCTCCTACAATGAGCAGTTCTTC. This codes for CASSQDFRGSYNEQFF.

As for this clone: Other DNA sequences in this specimen translate into the identical CDR3. The chain is built from TRBV19 and TRBJ2-7; D is unresolved. V shed 4 bases and J shed 0 bases, with 4 bases lying between them. Germline V gene sequence: CDR1 LNHDA, CDR2 SQIVND (reference sequence). The CDR3 totals 12 residues. The CDR3 loop reads CASSSSSYEQYF. The CDR3 coding sequence is TGTGCCAGTAGTAGCAGCTCCTACGAGCAGTACTTC. The variable domain in full, completed from reference TRBV19 and TRBJ2-7, reads DGGITQSPKYLFRKEGQNVTLSCEQNLNHDAMYWYRQDPGQGLRLIYYSQIVNDFQKGDIAEGYSVSREKKESFPLTVTSAQKNPTAFYLCASSSSSYEQYFGPGTRLTVT.

This clone appeared a single time. CDR3 residues: CASSLEENYGYTF. The CDR3, as DNA: TGCGCCAGCAGCTTGGAGGAGAACTATGGCTACACCTTC. This chain joins TRBV5-1 and TRBJ1-2; no definite D call. Trimming took off 0 bases at V and 2 bases at J, with 5 bases between the two ends. The germline V gene encodes CDR1 SGHRS and CDR2 YFSETQ. The CDR3 is made up of 13 amino acids.

The chain combines TRBV19 with TRBJ1-5; the D is unclear. The germline V and J ends were trimmed by 7 bases and 0 bases, with 13 bases remaining between them. CDR3 length: 15 amino acids. Germline V gene sequence: CDR1 LNHDA, CDR2 SQIVND (reference sequence). The CDR3 sequence: CASTWSGPSNQPQHF. The DNA for the CDR3 is TGTGCCAGTACCTGGAGCGGACCTAGCAATCAGCCCCAGCATTTT.

This sequence joins TRBV27 and TRBJ1-5; the match to TRBD1 covers 7 bases. The CDR3 is 14 residues long. V dropped 3 bases and J dropped 6; count of bases not matched to a gene: 5. Per germline, CDR1 MNHEY and CDR2 SMNVEV (reference sequence). As DNA, the CDR3 is TGTGCCAGCAGTTTCGACAGGGTCAGTCAGCCCCAGCATTTT. Amino acid sequence: CASSFDRVSQPQHF.

The chain has TRBV28 and TRBJ2-1; 8 bases agree with TRBD2. This CDR3 contains 16 residues. Germline V gene lookup returns CDR1 MDHEN and CDR2 SYDVKM. With V trimmed by 5 bases and J by 1 base, 7 bases remained unmatched. As DNA, the CDR3 is TGTGCCAGCAGTCAAGTTAGCGGGAATTCCTACAATGAGCAGTTCTTC. Its translation is CASSQVSGNSYNEQFF.

The chain carries TRBV4-2 and TRBJ2-7; D unclear. Trimming left V 3 bases short and J 5 bases short, with 17 bases between. Germline V gives CDR1 LGHNA, CDR2 YNFKEQ. The CDR3 covers 15 residues. The CDR3 region is CASSHNPVLGNEQYF. The DNA for the CDR3 is TGTGCCAGCAGCCACAACCCCGTTTTGGGCAACGAGCAGTACTTC.

There are a few counts of this clone. This same CDR3 is encoded by further DNA sequences in the sample. The rearrangement joins TRBV7-8 to TRBJ2-7; D possibly corresponds to TRBD1 (6 bases). The CDR3 consists of 14 residues. The germline CDR1 and CDR2 sequences are SGHVS and FQNEAQ. V shed 1 base and J shed 3 bases, with 10 bases lying between them. This chain's CDR3 is CASSLDRVGYEQYF. The CDR3 DNA follows: TGTGCCAGCAGCTTAGACAGGGTGGGCTACGAGCAGTACTTC.

The chain links TRBV2 to TRBJ1-1; D call uncertain. Germline CDR1 SNHLY, CDR2 FYNNEI. With 2 bases removed from V and 4 bases from J, the gap between germline ends came to 8 bases. This CDR3 is 13 amino acids long. CDR3 amino acids: CASSEISGTEAFF. CDR3 nucleotides: TGTGCCAGCAGTGAAATCTCGGGCACTGAAGCTTTCTTT.